The rows below give T cell receptor beta chains drawn from one sample of a study of T-cell memory formation after mild COVID-19. TCRdb re-analysed the 5' RACE reads in MiXCR, keeping a single row per CDR3 protein. The sample lists 500,000 to 550,000 distinct CDR3 sequences; about a fifth were seen once. The sequenced material came from PBMCs or a T cell subset sorted from them (not recorded which). The source is an adult woman who had mild COVID-19 (a few samples of this study predate the infection). Cell type and time point are not known. Both conserved end residues are part of each CDR3. The D gene is left open where the match is weak. The size of a clone is reported for some rows only, either as once, few or many, or as a class for expanded clones.

j_call | clone_size | d_call | v_call | cdr3_nt | cdr3_aa
TRBJ2-7 | NA | NA | TRBV7-9 | TGTGCCAGCAGCTCCGGGGGTGACATATCCTACGAGCAGTACTTC | CASSSGGDISYEQYF
TRBJ2-5 | few | NA | TRBV7-3 | TGTGCCAGCAGCTTACGGGGGCGGGTATCGGCGGAGACCCAGTACTTC | CASSLRGRVSAETQYF
TRBJ2-2 | NA | NA | TRBV24-1 | TGTGCCACCAGTGATTTCTCGACAGGGAACACCGGGGAGCTGTTTTTT | CATSDFSTGNTGELFF
TRBJ2-1 | few | TRBD2 | TRBV4-1 | TGCGCCAGCAGCCAGCCCGGGAGGGCTAGCGTTGCCCACAATGAGCAGTTCTTC | CASSQPGRASVAHNEQFF
TRBJ2-1 | few | TRBD1 | TRBV7-8 | TGTGCCAGCAGCTTAGCGACAGGGGGCCGCAATGAGCAGTTCTTC | CASSLATGGRNEQFF
TRBJ1-2 | once | NA | TRBV3-1 | TGTGCCAGCAGCCGCAGTGGAATTTTGGGCGGCTACACCTTC | CASSRSGILGGYTF
TRBJ2-7 | few | NA | TRBV19 | TGTGCCAGTAGTATCAAAGGCAACCCCTACGAGCAGTACTTC | CASSIKGNPYEQYF
TRBJ1-1 | NA | NA | TRBV5-6 | TGTGCCAGCAGTTGGAACACTGAAGCTTTCTTT | CASSWNTEAFF
TRBJ2-3 | NA | TRBD1 | TRBV24-1 | TGTGCCACCAGTGACGCCGGGACAGGGGGCACCGATACGCAGTATTTT | CATSDAGTGGTDTQYF
TRBJ2-3 | NA | NA | TRBV7-9 | TGTGCCAGCAGCTCTACAGGGAAAGATACGCAGTATTTT | CASSSTGKDTQYF
TRBJ2-4 | NA | NA | TRBV6-8 | TGTGCCAGCCGTCGGACTTCAACGATCCTAGCCAAAAACATTCAGTACTTC | CASRRTSTILAKNIQYF
TRBJ1-1 | few | NA | TRBV12-3/TRBV12-4 | TGTGCCAGCAGCTCACCCCAGGGGTATGCTTTCTTT | CASSSPQGYAFF